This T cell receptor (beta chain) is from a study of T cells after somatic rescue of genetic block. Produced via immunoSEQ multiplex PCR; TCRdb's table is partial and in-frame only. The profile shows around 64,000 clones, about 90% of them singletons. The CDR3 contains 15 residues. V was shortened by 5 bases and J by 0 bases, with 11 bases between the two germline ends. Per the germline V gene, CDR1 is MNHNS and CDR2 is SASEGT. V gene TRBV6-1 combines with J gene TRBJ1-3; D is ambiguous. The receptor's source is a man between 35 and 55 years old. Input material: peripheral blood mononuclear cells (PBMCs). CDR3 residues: CASSTLPSSGNTIYF. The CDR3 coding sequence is TGTGCCAGCAGTACCCTGCCCAGCTCTGGAAACACCATATATTTT.